This is a list of T cell receptor beta chains from one sample in a study of radiotherapy plus CTLA-4 blockade in lung cancer. The data were produced by immunoSEQ multiplex PCR, yet TCRdb's version contains in-frame clones alone and is incomplete. The table shows some 78,000 clones, with around 85% occurring only once. The sample here was peripheral blood, taken from a patient treated with radiotherapy plus ipilimumab. These receptors all come from a human donor with non-small cell lung cancer who had a partial response to radiotherapy plus ipilimumab. Both conserved end residues are part of each CDR3. Each record gives: J gene, D gene, clone size, V gene, CDR3 DNA, CDR3 protein. The D gene is left open where the match is weak. The listing skips clone size in some rows; elsewhere it reads once, few, many or a size class.

TRBJ1-1 - - TRBV30 TGTGCCTGGAGTCCGGGGGGGGTCGCGAACACTGAAGCTTTCTTT CAWSPGGVANTEAFF
TRBJ2-3 - - TRBV6-1 TGTGCCAGCAATCATAGGGGAGATACGCAGTATTTT CASNHRGDTQYF
TRBJ1-6 TRBD1 - TRBV5-1 TGCGCCAGCAGCTTCTCAGGGACAGATTCACCCCTCCACTTT CASSFSGTDSPLHF
TRBJ2-1 TRBD2 - TRBV19 TGTGCCAGTAGGGTAGTAGCGGGATTAGGGGAGCAGTTCTTC CASRVVAGLGEQFF
TRBJ2-7 TRBD2 once TRBV2 TGTGCCAGCAGTGAGACTAGCGGTACGTTTTCCGAGCAGTACTTC CASSETSGTFSEQYF
TRBJ2-1 TRBD2 - TRBV7-9 TGTGCCAGCAGCTTCCCAGGACTAGCGGGAGGGGGCTCCTACAATGAGCAGTTCTTC CASSFPGLAGGGSYNEQFF
TRBJ1-5 - - TRBV6-1 TGTGCCAGCGTACAGCGGAGCAATCAGCCCCAGCATTTT CASVQRSNQPQHF
TRBJ2-1 - - TRBV18 TGTGCCAGCTCACCCGTCGCCTACAATGAGCAGTTCTTC CASSPVAYNEQFF
TRBJ2-2 TRBD1 once TRBV19 TGTGCCAGTAGTCGGAAACAGGGGTACACCGGGGAGCTGTTTTTT CASSRKQGYTGELFF
TRBJ1-4 - once TRBV7-8 TGTGCCAGCAGCTTAGGGGCGGGCCTAATGGGTGAAAAACTGTTTTTT CASSLGAGLMGEKLFF
TRBJ2-3 - - TRBV2 TGTGCCAGCGGGGGGTTAGGGGCAGATACGCAGTATTTT CASGGLGADTQYF
TRBJ2-4 - - TRBV30 TGTGCCTGGAGTGTACCCGGGTCACTAGCCAAAAACATTCAGTACTTC CAWSVPGSLAKNIQYF
TRBJ2-2 TRBD2 - TRBV29-1 TGCAGCGTTGAAGGGGGACTAGCGAACACCGGGGAGCTGTTTTTT CSVEGGLANTGELFF
TRBJ2-7 TRBD2 - TRBV2 TGTGCCAGCATCCAGCGGGAGGGATACGAGCAGTACTTC CASIQREGYEQYF
TRBJ2-2 TRBD2 once TRBV27 TGTGCCAGCAGTCCAATAGCCGGGACTAGCGGGAGGAGGTCCGGGGAGCTGTTTTTT CASSPIAGTSGRRSGELFF
TRBJ1-1 - - TRBV15 TGTGCCACCAGCACCTCAACAGCCACTGAAGCTTTCTTT CATSTSTATEAFF
TRBJ2-7 TRBD2 - TRBV7-9 TGTGCCAGCAGCTTAGCGGGCCTAGCGGGAGTCGACGAGCAGTACTTC CASSLAGLAGVDEQYF
TRBJ1-1 - - TRBV6-5 TGTGCCAGTCAGCGTTTCGACACTGAAGCTTTCTTT CASQRFDTEAFF
TRBJ2-1 TRBD2 - TRBV6-5 TGTGCCACTAAACAACGAGCTAGCGGGAGCAATGAGCAGTTCTTC CATKQRASGSNEQFF
TRBJ2-1 TRBD2 - TRBV19 TGTGCCAGTAGTCCGGGACTAGCGGGAGGCCTCTACAATGAGCAGTTCTTC CASSPGLAGGLYNEQFF
TRBJ1-1 - - TRBV5-1 TGCGCCAGCAGCTTGGCCGCGGTTGACACTGAAGCTTTCTTT CASSLAAVDTEAFF
TRBJ1-3 TRBD1 - TRBV7-7 TGTGCTAGCAGCAGGGGGACCATCGACTCTGGAAACACCATATATTTT CASSRGTIDSGNTIYF
TRBJ2-3 - - TRBV4-1 TGCGCCAGCTTGGACCCGAGCACGGGAGTAAAAGATACGCAGTATTTT CASLDPSTGVKDTQYF
TRBJ2-6 - - TRBV7-4 TGTGCCAGCAGCATAACGAGACGGGGGAGCGGGGCCAACGTCCTGACTTTC CASSITRRGSGANVLTF
TRBJ2-1 - - TRBV10-1 TGCGCCAGCAGTTGTGGGTATCGGCTAGAAGGTTCCCTCTACAATGAGCAGTTCTTC CASSCGYRLEGSLYNEQFF
TRBJ2-2 TRBD1 few TRBV19 TGTGCCAGTAGTTGGGGACAGGGCACCGGGGAGCTGTTTTTT CASSWGQGTGELFF